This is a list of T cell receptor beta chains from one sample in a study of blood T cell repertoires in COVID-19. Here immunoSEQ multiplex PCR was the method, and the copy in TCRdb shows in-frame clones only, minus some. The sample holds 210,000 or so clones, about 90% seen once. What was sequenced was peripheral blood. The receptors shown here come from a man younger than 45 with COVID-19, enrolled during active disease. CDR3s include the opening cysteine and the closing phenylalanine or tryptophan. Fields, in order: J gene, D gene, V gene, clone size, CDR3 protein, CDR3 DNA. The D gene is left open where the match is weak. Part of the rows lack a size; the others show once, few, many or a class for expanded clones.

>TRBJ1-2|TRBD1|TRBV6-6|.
CASSYSGTGDRYGYTF
TGTGCCAGCAGTTACTCTGGGACAGGGGATCGGTATGGCTACACCTTC
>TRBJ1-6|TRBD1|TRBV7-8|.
CASSHRGEGASNSPLHF
TGTGCCAGCAGCCACAGGGGGGAGGGGGCAAGCAATTCACCCCTCCACTTT
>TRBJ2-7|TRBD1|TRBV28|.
CASSSPGTGPYEQYF
TGTGCCAGCAGTTCCCCGGGGACAGGCCCTTACGAGCAGTACTTC
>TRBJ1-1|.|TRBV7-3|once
CASSHVAGDTEAFF
TGTGCCAGCAGCCACGTCGCAGGGGACACTGAAGCTTTCTTT
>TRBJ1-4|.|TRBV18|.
CASSPLSTFGEKLFF
TGTGCCAGCTCACCCTTGAGCACCTTTGGTGAAAAACTGTTTTTT
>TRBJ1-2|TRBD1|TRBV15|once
CATSRDLGTGDYGYTF
TGTGCCACCAGCAGAGATCTTGGGACAGGGGACTATGGCTACACCTTC
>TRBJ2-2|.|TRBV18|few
CASSPFGPSTGELFF
TGTGCCAGCTCACCCTTCGGTCCCTCCACCGGGGAGCTGTTTTTT
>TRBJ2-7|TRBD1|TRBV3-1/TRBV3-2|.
CASSLKTGTARGEQYF
TGTGCCAGCAGCCTCAAAACCGGGACAGCCCGTGGCGAGCAGTACTTC
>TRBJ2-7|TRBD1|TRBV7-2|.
CASSLGGQGAGEQYF
TGTGCCAGCAGCTTAGGAGGACAGGGGGCAGGTGAGCAGTACTTC
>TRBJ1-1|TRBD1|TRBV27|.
CASSKFGTGPEAFF
TGTGCCAGCAGCAAGTTCGGGACAGGGCCTGAAGCTTTCTTT
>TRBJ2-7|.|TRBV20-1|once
CSAARGYEQYF
TGCAGTGCCGCACGGGGCTACGAGCAGTACTTC
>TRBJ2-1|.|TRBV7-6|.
CASSLAPPSAISYNEQFF
TGTGCCAGCAGCTTAGCGCCCCCTAGCGCCATTTCCTACAATGAGCAGTTCTTC
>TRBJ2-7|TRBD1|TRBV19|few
CASSTTGNEQYF
TGTGCCAGTAGTACGACAGGGAACGAGCAGTACTTC
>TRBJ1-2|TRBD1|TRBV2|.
CASRDLRRDQDRVTYTNYGYTF
TGTGCCAGCCGTGATCTACGCCGAGACCAGGACAGGGTCACGTATACTAACTATGGCTACACCTTC
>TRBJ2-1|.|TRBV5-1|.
CASSPGKMQFF
TGCGCCAGCAGCCCAGGGAAAATGCAGTTCTTC
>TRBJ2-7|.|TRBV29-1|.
CSVEKGQGSQYF
TGCAGCGTTGAAAAGGGACAAGGTTCCCAGTACTTC
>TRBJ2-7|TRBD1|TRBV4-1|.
CASSQGTGYEQYF
TGCGCCAGCAGCCAGGGGACAGGGTACGAGCAGTACTTC